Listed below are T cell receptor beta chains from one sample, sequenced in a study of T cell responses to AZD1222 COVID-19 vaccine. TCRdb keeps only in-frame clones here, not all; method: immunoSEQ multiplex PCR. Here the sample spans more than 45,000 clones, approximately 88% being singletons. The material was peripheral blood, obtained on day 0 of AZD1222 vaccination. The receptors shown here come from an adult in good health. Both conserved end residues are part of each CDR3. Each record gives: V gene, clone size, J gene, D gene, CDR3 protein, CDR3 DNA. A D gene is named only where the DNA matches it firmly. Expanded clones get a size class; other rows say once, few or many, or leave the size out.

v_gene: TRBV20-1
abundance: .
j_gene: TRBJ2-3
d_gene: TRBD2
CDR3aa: CSASPLAGGQDTQYF
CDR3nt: TGCAGTGCTAGTCCCCTAGCGGGAGGGCAAGATACGCAGTATTTT

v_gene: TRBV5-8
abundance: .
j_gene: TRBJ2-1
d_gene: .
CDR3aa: CASISNLQGYEQFF
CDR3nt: TGTGCCAGCATCAGCAACTTACAGGGCTATGAGCAGTTCTTC

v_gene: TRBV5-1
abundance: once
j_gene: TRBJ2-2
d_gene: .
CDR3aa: CASSPRVSTNTGELFF
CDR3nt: TGCGCCAGCAGCCCTCGTGTTAGTACGAACACCGGGGAGCTGTTTTTT

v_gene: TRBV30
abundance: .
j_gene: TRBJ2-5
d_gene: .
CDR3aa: CAWSGRTAGGKETQYF
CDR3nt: TGTGCCTGGAGTGGACGAACCGCCGGCGGAAAAGAGACCCAGTACTTC

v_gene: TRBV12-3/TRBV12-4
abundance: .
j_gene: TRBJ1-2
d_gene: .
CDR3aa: CASSARSWGYTF
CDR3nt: TGTGCCAGCAGTGCGAGGTCCTGGGGCTACACCTTC

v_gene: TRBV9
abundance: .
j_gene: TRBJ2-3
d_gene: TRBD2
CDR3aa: CASSAGLADLSSTDTQYF
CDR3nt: TGTGCCAGCAGCGCTGGACTAGCGGACCTATCTAGCACAGATACGCAGTATTTT

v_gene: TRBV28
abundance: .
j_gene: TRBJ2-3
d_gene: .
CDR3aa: CASSSGGDTQYF
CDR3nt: TGTGCCAGCAGTTCAGGAGGAGATACGCAGTATTTT

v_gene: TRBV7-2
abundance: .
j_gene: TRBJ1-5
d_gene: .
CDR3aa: CASSRQYNQPQHF
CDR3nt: TGTGCCAGCAGCCGACAGTACAATCAGCCCCAGCATTTT

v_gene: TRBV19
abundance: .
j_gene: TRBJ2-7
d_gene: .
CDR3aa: CASSMGHWKSAYEQYF
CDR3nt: TGTGCCAGTAGTATGGGACACTGGAAATCCGCGTACGAGCAGTACTTC

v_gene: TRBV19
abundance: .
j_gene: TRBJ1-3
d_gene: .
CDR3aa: CASSIVGRGLDSGNTIYF
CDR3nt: TGTGCCAGTAGTATAGTGGGCCGGGGCCTAGACTCTGGAAACACCATATATTTT

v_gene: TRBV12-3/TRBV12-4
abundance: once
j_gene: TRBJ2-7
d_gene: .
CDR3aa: CASTLGYEQYF
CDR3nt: TGTGCCAGCACCCTCGGGTACGAGCAGTACTTC

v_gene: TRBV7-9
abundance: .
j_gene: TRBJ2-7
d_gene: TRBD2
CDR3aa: CASSFPSSGDPVEQYF
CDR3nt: TGTGCCAGCAGCTTCCCGTCTAGCGGGGACCCTGTCGAGCAGTACTTC

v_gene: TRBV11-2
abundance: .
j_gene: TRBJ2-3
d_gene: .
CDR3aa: CASSWDSGTDTQYF
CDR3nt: TGTGCCAGCAGTTGGGACTCCGGCACAGATACGCAGTATTTT

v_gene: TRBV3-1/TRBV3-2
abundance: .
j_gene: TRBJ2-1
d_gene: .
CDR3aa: CASSPGGEQFF
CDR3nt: TGTGCCAGCAGCCCCGGAGGTGAGCAGTTCTTC

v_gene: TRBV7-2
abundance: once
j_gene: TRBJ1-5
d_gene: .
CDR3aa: CASSLLGQVSGQPQHF
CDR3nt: TGTGCCAGCAGTCTACTGGGACAAGTTAGCGGTCAGCCCCAGCATTTT

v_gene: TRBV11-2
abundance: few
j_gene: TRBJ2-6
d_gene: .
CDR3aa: CASRRPGRASGANVLTF
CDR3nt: TGTGCCAGCAGGCGACCGGGACGGGCTTCTGGGGCCAACGTCCTGACTTTC

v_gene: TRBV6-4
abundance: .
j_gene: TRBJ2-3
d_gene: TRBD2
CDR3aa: CASSDSAGGVIDTQYF
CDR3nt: TGTGCCAGCAGTGACTCGGCGGGAGGTGTCATTGATACGCAGTATTTT

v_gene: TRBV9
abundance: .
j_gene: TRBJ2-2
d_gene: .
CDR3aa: CASSVGGYTGELFF
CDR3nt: TGTGCCAGCAGCGTGGGCGGCTACACCGGGGAGCTGTTTTTT

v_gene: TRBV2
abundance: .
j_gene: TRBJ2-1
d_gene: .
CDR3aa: CASRRDGYNEQFF
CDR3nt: TGTGCCAGCAGGCGAGACGGCTACAATGAGCAGTTCTTC

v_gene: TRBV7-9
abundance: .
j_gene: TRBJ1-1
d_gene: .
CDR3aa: CASSLAVGTEAFF
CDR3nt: TGTGCCAGCAGCTTAGCGGTGGGCACTGAAGCTTTCTTT

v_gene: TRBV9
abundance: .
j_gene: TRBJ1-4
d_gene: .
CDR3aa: CASSVGPNGEKLFF
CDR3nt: TGTGCCAGCAGCGTAGGACCTAACGGGGAAAAACTGTTTTTT

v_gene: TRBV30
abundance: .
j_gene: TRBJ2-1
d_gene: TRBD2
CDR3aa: CAWSGLAGRRNEQFF
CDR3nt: TGTGCCTGGAGTGGACTAGCGGGACGGCGGAATGAGCAGTTCTTC

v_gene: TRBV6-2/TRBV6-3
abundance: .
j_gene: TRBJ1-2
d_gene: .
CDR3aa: CASSYSKGPLRYGYTF
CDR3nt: TGTGCCAGCAGTTACTCTAAAGGACCGCTGCGTTATGGCTACACCTTC

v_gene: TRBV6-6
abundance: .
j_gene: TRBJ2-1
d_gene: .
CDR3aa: CASRPNSVPTNEQFF
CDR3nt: TGTGCCAGCAGACCTAACAGCGTCCCAACCAATGAGCAGTTCTTC

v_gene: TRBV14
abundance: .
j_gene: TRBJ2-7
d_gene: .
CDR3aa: CASSSRGAYYEQYF
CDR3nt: TGTGCCAGCAGCAGTAGGGGGGCGTACTACGAGCAGTACTTC

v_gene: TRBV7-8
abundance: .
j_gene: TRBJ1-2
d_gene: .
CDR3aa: CASSAGTENYGYTF
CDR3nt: TGTGCCAGCAGCGCCGGGACCGAAAACTATGGCTACACCTTC

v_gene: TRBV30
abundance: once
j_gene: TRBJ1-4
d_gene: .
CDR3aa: CAWSGTRGREKLFF
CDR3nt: TGTGCCTGGAGTGGTACGAGGGGCAGGGAAAAACTGTTTTTT